This TCR beta chain was documented in a study of cytomegalovirus exposure and HLA in healthy donors. The wider study: A prior study identified 90 million to 120 million unique TCR beta sequences from roughly 180 million T cells.

The PCR ran on 60 Vbeta and 13 Jbeta primers. TCRdb's table, derived via immunoSEQ multiplex PCR, lists solely in-frame clones and lacks some. The table includes under 150,000 clones, around 84% detected once. General study findings and limits: Exclusion applied to some V segments, including TRBV6-2 and TRBV6-3, as they were indistinguishable.

Turning to this clone: Its target is unknown.

The CDR3 is 13 residues long. From germline, CDR1 is SGHTA and CDR2 FQGTGA. V was cut by 5 bases and J by 7 bases, with 9 bases left in between. V gene TRBV7-3 combines with J gene TRBJ1-6; D is unclear. The source of this sequence is a man in his fifties in good health and CMV-seronegative. Material for sequencing was PBMCs. CDR3 coding DNA: TGTGCCAGCAGCGAAAATCAGAATTCACCCCTCCACTTT. Translated: CASSENQNSPLHF.